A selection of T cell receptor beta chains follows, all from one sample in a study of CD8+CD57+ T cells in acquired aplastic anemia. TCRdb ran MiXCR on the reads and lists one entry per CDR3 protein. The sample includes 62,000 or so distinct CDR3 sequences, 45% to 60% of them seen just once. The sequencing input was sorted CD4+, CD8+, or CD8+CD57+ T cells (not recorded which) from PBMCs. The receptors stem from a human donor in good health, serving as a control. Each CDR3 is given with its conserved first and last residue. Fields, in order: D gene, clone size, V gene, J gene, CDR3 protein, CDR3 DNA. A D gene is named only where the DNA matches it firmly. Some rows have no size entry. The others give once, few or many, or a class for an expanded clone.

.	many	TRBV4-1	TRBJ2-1	CASSQVRGYEQFF	TGCGCCAGCAGCCAAGTTCGTGGCTATGAGCAGTTCTTC
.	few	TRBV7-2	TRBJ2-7	CASSLAGNYEQYF	TGTGCCAGCAGCTTAGCGGGGAACTACGAGCAGTACTTC
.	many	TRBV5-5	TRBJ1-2	CASSLSTPSNYGYTF	TGTGCCAGCAGCTTGTCGACACCTTCTAACTATGGCTACACCTTC
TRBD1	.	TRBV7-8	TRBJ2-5	CASSPPGTGGQETQYF	TGTGCCAGCAGCCCCCCCGGAACAGGGGGCCAAGAGACCCAGTACTTC
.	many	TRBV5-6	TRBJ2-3	CASSVGDGDTQYF	TGTGCCAGCAGCGTCGGGGACGGAGATACGCAGTATTTT
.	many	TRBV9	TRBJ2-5	CASSVGGGRETQYF	TGTGCCAGCAGCGTAGGGGGGGGGCGCGAGACCCAGTACTTC
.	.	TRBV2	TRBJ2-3	CASTELERYF	TGTGCCAGCACAGAACTAGAGCGGTATTTT
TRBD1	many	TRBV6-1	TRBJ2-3	CASSPPTGYTQYF	TGTGCCAGCAGTCCACCGACAGGGTATACGCAGTATTTT
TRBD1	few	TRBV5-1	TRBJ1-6	CASSRGQDARNSPLHF	TGCGCCAGCAGCCGGGGACAGGACGCGAGGAATTCACCCCTCCACTTT
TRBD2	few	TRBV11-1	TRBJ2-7	CASSSGTSGSGGYEQYF	TGTGCCAGCAGCTCAGGGACTAGCGGGAGTGGTGGCTACGAACAGTACTTC
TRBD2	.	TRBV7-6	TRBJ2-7	CASSLAGGVDEQYF	TGTGCCAGCAGCTTAGCGGGGGGGGTCGACGAGCAGTACTTC
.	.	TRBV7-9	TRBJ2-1	CASSGSGEQFF	TGTGCCAGCAGCGGGAGCGGGGAGCAGTTCTTC
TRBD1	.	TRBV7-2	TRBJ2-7	CASSVGQGFGYEQYF	TGTGCCAGCAGCGTGGGACAGGGTTTTGGATACGAGCAGTACTTC
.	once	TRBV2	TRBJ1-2	CASSDNGVNYGYTF	TGTGCCAGCAGTGATAACGGGGTAAACTATGGCTACACCTTC
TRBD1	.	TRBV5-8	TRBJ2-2	CASSLDRQGTLSGELFF	TGTGCCAGCAGCTTGGATAGACAGGGGACCCTCTCTGGGGAGCTGTTTTTT
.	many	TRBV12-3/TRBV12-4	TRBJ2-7	CASSYGTYYEQYF	TGTGCCAGCAGTTATGGGACCTACTACGAGCAGTACTTC
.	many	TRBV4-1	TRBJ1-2	CASRRNTGGADYGYTF	TGCGCCAGCAGACGAAATACTGGAGGGGCTGACTATGGCTACACCTTC
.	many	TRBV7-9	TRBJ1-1	CASSLVGPGRTEAFF	TGTGCCAGCAGCTTAGTTGGCCCCGGGAGGACTGAAGCTTTCTTT
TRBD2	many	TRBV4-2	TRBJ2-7	CASSQELAGAYEQYF	TGTGCCAGCAGCCAAGAACTAGCGGGGGCCTACGAGCAGTACTTC
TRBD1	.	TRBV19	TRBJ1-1	CASNEGQGTEAFF	TGTGCCAGCAACGAGGGACAGGGCACTGAAGCTTTCTTT
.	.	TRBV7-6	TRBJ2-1	CASSLASYSNEQFF	TGTGCCAGCAGCTTAGCCTCATATAGCAATGAGCAGTTCTTC
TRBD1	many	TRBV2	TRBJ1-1	CASRFTTGGTTLNTEAFF	TGTGCCAGCAGATTTACGACAGGGGGCACCACTCTGAACACTGAAGCTTTCTTT
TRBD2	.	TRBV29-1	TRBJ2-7	CSVEGHSLAGVHEQYF	TGCAGCGTTGAAGGGCATTCACTAGCGGGAGTTCACGAGCAGTACTTC
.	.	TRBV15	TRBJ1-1	CATSSGPYTEAFF	TGTGCCACCAGCTCAGGGCCCTACACTGAAGCTTTCTTT
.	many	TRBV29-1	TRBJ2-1	CSVKLTGSYEQFF	TGCAGCGTTAAACTTACAGGGAGCTATGAGCAGTTCTTC
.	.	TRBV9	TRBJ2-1	CASSVSGWNEQFF	TGTGCCAGCAGCGTATCAGGGTGGAATGAGCAGTTCTTC
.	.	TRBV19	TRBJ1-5	CASRDDRQGNLIQHF	TGTGCCAGTAGAGACGATCGGCAGGGAAACCTGATCCAGCATTTT
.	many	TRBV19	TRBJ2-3	CASSIDIGGGAPGDTQYF	TGTGCCAGTAGTATAGATATCGGCGGGGGCGCTCCGGGAGATACGCAGTATTTT
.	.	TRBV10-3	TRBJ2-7	CASMVHEQYF	TGTGCCAGCATGGTCCACGAGCAGTACTTC
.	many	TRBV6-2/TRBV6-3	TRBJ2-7	CASSLVRETREQYF	TGTGCCAGCAGCCTCGTCCGGGAAACTCGCGAGCAGTACTTC
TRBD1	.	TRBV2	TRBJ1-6	CASRKRQGHNSPLHF	TGTGCCAGCAGGAAGAGACAGGGCCATAATTCACCCCTCCACTTT
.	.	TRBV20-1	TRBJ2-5	CSASGASGAETQYF	TGCAGTGCTAGTGGGGCGTCGGGGGCAGAGACCCAGTACTTC
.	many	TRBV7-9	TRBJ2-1	CASSPPWYNEQFF	TGTGCCAGCAGCCCGCCTTGGTACAATGAGCAGTTCTTC
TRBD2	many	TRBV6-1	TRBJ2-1	CASSELLAVYNEQFF	TGTGCCAGCAGTGAACTTCTAGCGGTCTACAATGAGCAGTTCTTC
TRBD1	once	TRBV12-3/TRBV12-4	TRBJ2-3	CASSLILGGRGGTDTQYF	TGTGCCAGCAGTTTAATCCTAGGCGGAAGAGGGGGCACAGATACGCAGTACTTT
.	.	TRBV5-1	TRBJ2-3	CASKQGSVDTQYF	TGCGCCAGTAAGCAGGGTTCAGTTGATACGCAGTATTTT
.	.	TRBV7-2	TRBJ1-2	CASSPDTNYGYTF	TGTGCCAGCTCACCTGACACAAACTATGGCTACACCTTC
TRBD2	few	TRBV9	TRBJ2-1	CASSHPAGRNNEQFF	TGTGCCAGCAGCCATCCAGCGGGGAGGAACAATGAGCAGTTCTTC
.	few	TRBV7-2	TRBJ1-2	CASSRDKNYGYTF	TGTGCCAGCAGCCGGGACAAGAACTATGGCTACACCTTC
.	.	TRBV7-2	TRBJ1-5	CASSPTVNQPQHF	TGTGCCAGCAGCCCGACAGTCAATCAGCCCCAGCATTTT
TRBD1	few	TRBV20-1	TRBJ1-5	CSAPDRGSNQPQHF	TGCAGTGCTCCAGACAGGGGAAGCAATCAGCCCCAGCATTTT
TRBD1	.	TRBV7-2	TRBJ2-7	CASRSPGQGDYEQYF	TGTGCCAGCAGGTCCCCGGGACAGGGAGACTACGAGCAGTACTTC
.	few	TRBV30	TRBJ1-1	CAWSVLYGQGHTEAFF	TGTGCCTGGAGTGTACTCTACGGGCAGGGCCACACTGAAGCTTTCTTT
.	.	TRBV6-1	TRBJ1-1	CASSGDRAVAFF	TGTGCCAGCAGTGGCGACCGGGCGGTTGCTTTCTTT
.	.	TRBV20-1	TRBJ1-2	CSANPRGRPYGYTF	TGCAGTGCCAACCCCAGAGGGAGGCCCTATGGCTACACCTTC
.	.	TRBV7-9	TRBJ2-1	CASSLDLRNEQFF	TGTGCCAGCAGCTTAGATTTGCGTAATGAGCAGTTCTTC
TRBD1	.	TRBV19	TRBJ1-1	CASSVTSGGTEAFF	TGTGCCAGTAGTGTCACCTCAGGGGGCACTGAAGCTTTCTTT
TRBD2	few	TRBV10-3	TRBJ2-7	CAISEIGGGAYEQYF	TGTGCCATCAGTGAGATAGGCGGGGGGGCCTACGAGCAGTACTTC
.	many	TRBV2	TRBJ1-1	CASEGRSPTEAFF	TGTGCCAGCGAGGGTCGGAGTCCCACTGAAGCTTTCTTT
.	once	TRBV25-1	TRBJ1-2	CASSEETVNYGYTF	TGTGCCAGCAGTGAAGAGACAGTCAACTATGGCTACACCTTC
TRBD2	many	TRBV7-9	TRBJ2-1	CASLRWEGLSGLPEQFF	TGTGCCAGTCTGCGCTGGGAGGGCCTCTCCGGGTTGCCTGAGCAGTTCTTC
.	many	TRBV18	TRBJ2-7	CASSPPSFSYEQYF	TGTGCCAGCTCACCACCCTCGTTTTCCTACGAGCAGTACTTC